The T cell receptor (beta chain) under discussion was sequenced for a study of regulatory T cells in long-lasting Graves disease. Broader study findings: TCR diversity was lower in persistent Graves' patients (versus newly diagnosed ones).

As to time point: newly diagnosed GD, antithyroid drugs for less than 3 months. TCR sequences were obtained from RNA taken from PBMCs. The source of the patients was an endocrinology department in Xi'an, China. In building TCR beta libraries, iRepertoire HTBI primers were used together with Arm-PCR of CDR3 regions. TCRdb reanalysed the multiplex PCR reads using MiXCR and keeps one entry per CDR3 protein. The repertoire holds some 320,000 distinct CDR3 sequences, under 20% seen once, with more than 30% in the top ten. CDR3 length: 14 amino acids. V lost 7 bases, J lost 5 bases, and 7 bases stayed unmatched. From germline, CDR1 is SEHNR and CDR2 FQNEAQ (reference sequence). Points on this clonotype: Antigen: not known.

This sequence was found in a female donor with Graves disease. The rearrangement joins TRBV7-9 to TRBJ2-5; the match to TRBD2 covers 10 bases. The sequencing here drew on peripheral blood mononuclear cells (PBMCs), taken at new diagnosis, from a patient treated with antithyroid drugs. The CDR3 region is CASTGLAVGETQYF. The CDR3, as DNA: TGTGCCAGCACCGGACTAGCGGTCGGGGAGACCCAGTACTTC.